One and the same sample provided the 25 T cell receptor beta chains below, sequenced in a study of cytomegalovirus exposure and HLA in healthy donors. Produced via immunoSEQ multiplex PCR; TCRdb's table is partial and in-frame only. The sample consists of hundreds of thousands of clones, roughly 88% of them appearing once. Sequencing was done on a sample of PBMCs. Receptors originate from a woman in her late teens or twenties in good health and CMV-seronegative.

The chain combines TRBV5-1 with TRBJ2-3, with D possibly TRBD1 on 5 matching bases. CDR3 length equals 16 residues. Germline lookup yields CDR1 SGHRS and CDR2 YFSETQ. Between the trimmed V and J ends, which lost 0 bases and 2 bases, there was a span of 13 bases. The CDR3 region has the DNA TGCGCCAGCAGCTTGGTCACAGGAACTCCCACAGATACGCAGTATTTT. It encodes CASSLVTGTPTDTQYF. The whole variable domain, filled in from reference TRBV5-1 and TRBJ2-3, reads KAGVTQTPRYLIKTRGQQVTLSCSPISGHRSVSWYQQTPGQGLQFLFEYFSETQRNKGNFPGRFSGRQFSNSRSEMNVSTLELGDSALYLCASSLVTGTPTDTQYFGPGTRLTVL.

This sequence joins TRBV5-4 and TRBJ2-7, with TRBD2 matching 9 bases. CDR3 length: 15 residues. Germline CDR1 is SGHNT and CDR2 is YYREEE (reference sequence). After removal of 4 bases from V and 6 bases from J, the junction contained 11 bases not matched to a gene. CDR3 nucleotides: TGTGCCAGCAGCCAAGGCGGGACTAGCCGCGGCGAGCAGTACTTC. Translating gives CASSQGGTSRGEQYF. Using reference TRBV5-4 and TRBJ2-7 for the parts outside the CDR3, the full variable domain is ETGVTQSPTHLIKTRGQQVTLRCSSQSGHNTVSWYQQALGQGPQFIFQYYREEENGRGNFPPRFSGLQFPNYSSELNVNALELDDSALYLCASSQGGTSRGEQYFGPGTRLTVT.

This sequence joins TRBV6-1 and TRBJ1-1; TRBD1 is a possible D gene (6 bases). Germline V lookup: CDR1 MNHNS, CDR2 SASEGT. The CDR3 extends over 15 amino acids. V was pared by 3 bases and J by 6 bases, with 17 bases between. The CDR3: CASSEYRESLAEAFF. CDR3 bases: TGTGCCAGCAGTGAGTACAGGGAAAGTTTGGCTGAAGCTTTCTTT.

The V gene is TRBV5-1, the J gene TRBJ1-3, with D unresolved. CDR3 length equals 17 residues. V was pared by 0 bases and J by 0 bases, with 13 bases between. The germline gives CDR1 SGHRS, CDR2 YFSETQ. In nucleotides, the CDR3 is TGCGCCAGCAGCTTGGGAGGAGTACCTTTCTCTGGAAACACCATATATTTT. Protein product: CASSLGGVPFSGNTIYF. The whole variable domain, filled in from reference TRBV5-1 and TRBJ1-3, reads KAGVTQTPRYLIKTRGQQVTLSCSPISGHRSVSWYQQTPGQGLQFLFEYFSETQRNKGNFPGRFSGRQFSNSRSEMNVSTLELGDSALYLCASSLGGVPFSGNTIYFGEGSWLTVV.

The table lists this clone with a count of one. The V gene is TRBV5-1, the J gene TRBJ1-1; 10 positions match TRBD1. The germline gives CDR1 SGHRS, CDR2 YFSETQ. Trimming cost V 4 bases and J 1 base; bases outside gene matches: 13. The CDR3 covers 18 residues. The CDR3 loop is CASSTKSGTGEPNTEAFF. DNA of the CDR3: TGCGCCAGCAGCACCAAGTCCGGGACAGGGGAGCCGAACACTGAAGCTTTCTTT.

In its sample, this clone was seen a few times. The V call is TRBV2, the J call TRBJ1-5, with D perhaps TRBD1 (5 bases). Germline lookup yields CDR1 SNHLY and CDR2 FYNNEI. This CDR3 comprises 14 residues. The V end was cut by 6 bases, the J end by 0 bases, with 9 bases between. CDR3 in DNA: TGTGCCAGCAGGGAGGGGAATAGCAATCAGCCCCAGCATTTT. This codes for CASREGNSNQPQHF.

V usage is TRBV27 and J usage is TRBJ2-1; 12 bases align to TRBD2. CDR1 and CDR2 (germline): MNHEY, SMNVEV (reference sequence). The CDR3 consists of 18 residues. V was pared by 5 bases and J by 7 bases, with 15 bases of the junction left unmatched. CDR3 in amino acids: CASSPSTLLAGGWNEQFF. The CDR3 region has the DNA TGTGCCAGCAGTCCGTCGACCCTACTAGCGGGGGGCTGGAATGAGCAGTTCTTC.

This chain links TRBV30 with TRBJ2-1; 7 bases fit TRBD2. The germline V gene has CDR1 GTSNPN and CDR2 SVGIG (reference sequence). This CDR3 region has 12 residues. The V gene end was trimmed by 2 bases and the J gene end by 12 bases; junction bases not matched to a gene: 7. The CDR3 sequence is CAWSPPGGGQFF. The CDR3 DNA follows: TGTGCCTGGAGTCCCCCTGGGGGGGGGCAGTTCTTC.

J is TRBJ2-2 and V is TRBV4-1; the match to TRBD2 covers 12 bases. V gave up 4 bases and J gave up 4 bases; unmatched junction bases: 4. This CDR3 contains 16 residues. CDR1 and CDR2 from the germline V gene are MGHRA and YSYEKL. CDR3 region: CASSLGLAGRTGELFF. DNA of the CDR3: TGCGCCAGCAGCCTAGGACTAGCGGGACGCACCGGGGAGCTGTTTTTT.

This chain joins TRBV5-1 and TRBJ2-5; 7 bases match TRBD1. CDR1 is SGHRS and CDR2 is YFSETQ in the germline V gene. This CDR3 comprises 13 residues. The V and J ends lost 3 bases and 5 bases, in that order; junction bases with no gene match: 4. CDR3 bases: TGCGCCAGCAGCTGGGACAGTCGGGAGACCCAGTACTTC. Residues: CASSWDSRETQYF.

The chain combines TRBV7-3 with TRBJ2-2; 9 positions agree with TRBD2. V dropped 3 bases and J dropped 4; count of bases not matched to a gene: 6. CDR1 and CDR2 (germline): SGHTA, FQGTGA. The CDR3 spans 16 residues. For the CDR3, the DNA is TGTGCCAGCAGCTTCGCATCGACTAGCGGCACCGGGGAGCTGTTTTTT. It encodes CASSFASTSGTGELFF.

The J gene is TRBJ2-3, the V gene TRBV18; 9 positions agree with TRBD2. The CDR3 sequence is 17 residues long. V lost 1 base and J lost 3; bases outside the gene matches: 8. The V gene's germline CDR1 is KGHSH and CDR2 LQKENI. CDR3 residues: CASSPLAGAGMTDTQYF. CDR3 bases: TGTGCCAGCTCACCACTAGCGGGAGCGGGAATGACAGATACGCAGTATTTT.

The V call is TRBV5-4, the J call TRBJ2-5, with TRBD2 matching over 8 bases. The V gene end was trimmed by 4 bases and the J gene end by 8 bases; junction bases not matched to a gene: 16. CDR3 length: 16 residues. The germline V gene encodes CDR1 SGHNT and CDR2 YYREEE (reference sequence). The CDR3: CASSHQGTSTKRTQYF. The DNA of the CDR3 is TGTGCCAGCAGCCACCAAGGGACTAGTACCAAGAGAACCCAGTACTTC.

The V call is TRBV7-8, the J call TRBJ2-3, with a tentative D call TRBD2 (7 bases). Germline V gene data show CDR1 as SGHVS and CDR2 as FQNEAQ. CDR3 length: 15 residues. V dropped 5 bases and J dropped 7 bases, with 19 bases sitting between them. DNA for the CDR3: TGTGCCAGCAGCCCCGCGGCGGGGGCGCCGAATACGCAGTATTTT. This encodes CASSPAAGAPNTQYF. Full variable domain (remainder filled in from reference TRBV7-8 and TRBJ2-3): GAGVSQSPRYKVAKRGQDVALRCDPISGHVSLFWYQQALGQGPEFLTYFQNEAQLDKSGLPSDRFFAERPEGSVSTLKIQRTQQEDSAVYLCASSPAAGAPNTQYFGPGTRLTVL.

The J gene is TRBJ2-1, the V gene TRBV6-5; 10 nucleotides align to TRBD2. The J segment lost 9 bases and the V segment lost 6 bases, leaving 11 bases of the junction unmatched. Germline V gives CDR1 MNHEY, CDR2 SVGAGI. CDR3 length: 15 residues. The CDR3 reads CASSPSGGLSGEQFF. The DNA of the CDR3 is TGTGCCAGCAGCCCTAGCGGGGGCCTAAGCGGTGAGCAGTTCTTC.

V is TRBV25-1 and J is TRBJ2-3; 9 bases are shared with TRBD1. V shed 7 bases, J shed 6 bases, and the junction held 8 bases outside the gene matches. Germline CDR1 is MGHDK and CDR2 is SYGVNS. The length of the CDR3 is 14 residues. DNA for the CDR3: TGTGCCAGCACACCGGGACAGGGTTCGGATACGCAGTATTTT. Translated: CASTPGQGSDTQYF.

This clone was detected only a few times. The same CDR3 can be traced to other DNA sequences in this sample. The chain uses TRBV5-4 and TRBJ2-1, with 16 bases identical to TRBD2. The germline V gene has CDR1 SGHNT and CDR2 YYREEE (reference sequence). The CDR3 runs to 16 residues. With V trimmed by 5 bases and J by 9 bases, 8 bases remained unmatched. This CDR3 reads CASSSGTSGGASEQFF. In DNA, the CDR3 is TGTGCCAGCAGTTCCGGGACTAGCGGGGGGGCCAGTGAGCAGTTCTTC. The whole variable domain, remainder taken from reference TRBV5-4 and TRBJ2-1, is ETGVTQSPTHLIKTRGQQVTLRCSSQSGHNTVSWYQQALGQGPQFIFQYYREEENGRGNFPPRFSGLQFPNYSSELNVNALELDDSALYLCASSSGTSGGASEQFFGPGTRLTVL.

This clone came up once. For the CDR3, the DNA is TGTGCCAGCAGTACTTGGACAGGGTGGGTCGAGCAGTACTTC. Translating gives CASSTWTGWVEQYF. The rearrangement joins TRBV6-1 to TRBJ2-7; 8 nucleotides align to TRBD1. The CDR3 is 14 amino acids. The germline V gene has CDR1 MNHNS and CDR2 SASEGT. J lost 6 bases, V lost 5 bases, and 9 bases had no gene match.

Note on this clone: In the same sample, other DNA sequences code for this CDR3. This chain uses TRBV27 with TRBJ1-2; maybe TRBD1 (5 bases). V was shortened by 3 bases and J by 4 bases, with 9 bases between the two germline ends. The CDR3 extends over 13 amino acids. The germline V gene has CDR1 MNHEY and CDR2 SMNVEV (reference sequence). CDR3 nucleotide sequence: TGTGCCAGCAGTTTTCGGGGGGGCTATGGCTACACCTTC. Its translation: CASSFRGGYGYTF.

The chain uses TRBV7-8 and TRBJ2-2; no firm D call. The germline gives CDR1 SGHVS, CDR2 FQNEAQ. The V end was cut by 4 bases, the J end by 4 bases, with 4 bases between. This CDR3 comprises 12 residues. In nucleotides, the CDR3 is TGTGCCAGCAGCTCCTTCACCGGGGAGCTGTTTTTT. It translates to CASSSFTGELFF.

The CDR3 DNA follows: TGTGCCAGCAGTGACAGGGGGTACTACGAGCAGTACTTC. It translates to CASSDRGYYEQYF. The gene calls are TRBV6-1 and TRBJ2-7, with TRBD1 matching over 7 bases. Per the germline V gene, CDR1 is MNHNS and CDR2 is SASEGT. This CDR3 comprises 13 residues. V was clipped by 3 bases and J by 3 bases; unmatched bases: 2.

The CDR3 is CASSLGLAGVYNEQFF. CDR3 nucleotides: TGTGCCAGCAGCTTAGGACTAGCGGGCGTGTACAATGAGCAGTTCTTC. The chain uses TRBV7-3 and TRBJ2-1; 11 bases line up with TRBD2. This CDR3 comprises 16 residues. CDR1 is SGHTA and CDR2 is FQGTGA in the germline V gene. J gave up 4 bases and V 2 bases, and 4 bases lay outside the gene matches.

The rearrangement joins TRBV15 to TRBJ2-3, with D uncertain. Trimming removed 3 bases from V and 6 bases from J, with 10 bases in between. CDR3 length equals 13 residues. Per the germline V gene, CDR1 is LNHNV and CDR2 is YYDKDF (reference sequence). The CDR3 loop is CATSSPVLDTQYF. The CDR3 bases are TGTGCCACCAGCAGTCCCGTTTTGGATACGCAGTATTTT.

This clone was seen a single time. V gene TRBV5-8 combines with J gene TRBJ1-4, with 7 positions matching TRBD1. CDR3 length: 18 residues. The germline V gene encodes CDR1 SGHTS and CDR2 YDEGEE. The junction had 12 bases not matched to a gene; V was cut back by 0 bases and J by 4 bases. CDR3 protein: CASSLVFTRDSYNEKLFF. In nucleotides, the CDR3 is TGTGCCAGCAGCTTGGTTTTCACCCGGGACAGCTATAATGAAAAACTGTTTTTT.

The chain joins TRBV6-1 to TRBJ2-7; TRBD1 might be the D (5 bases). The CDR3 has 15 residues. The V end was cut by 2 bases, the J end by 2 bases, with 13 bases between. Germline V gene data show CDR1 as MNHNS and CDR2 as SASEGT. The CDR3: CASSELMGPPYEQYF. The CDR3 DNA is TGTGCCAGCAGTGAATTGATGGGGCCCCCCTACGAGCAGTACTTC.